Presented here are 5 T cell receptor beta chains from one specimen sequenced in a study of cytomegalovirus exposure and HLA in healthy donors. With 60 Vbeta and 13 Jbeta primers, the PCR was carried out. This table comes from immunoSEQ multiplex PCR, and its TCRdb copy is limited to in-frame clones, with some not included. The table shows 80,000 or so clones, with around 82% occurring only once. The sequencing sample was made of PBMCs. The receptors here all came from a man in his forties in good health and CMV-seronegative.

The gene calls are TRBV11-3 and TRBJ2-1; 9 bases are a match to TRBD2. Germline CDR1 and CDR2: SGHNT and YENEEA. J lost 8 bases, V lost 5 bases, and 13 bases had no gene match. The CDR3 consists of 16 residues. The CDR3 reads CASSRLPGLASDEQFF. CDR3 nucleotides: TGTGCCAGCAGCCGACTACCGGGACTAGCATCAGATGAGCAGTTCTTC. The variable domain in full, completed from reference TRBV11-3 and TRBJ2-1, reads EAGVVQSPRYKIIEKKQPVAFWCNPISGHNTLYWYLQNLGQGPELLIRYENEEAVDDSQLPKDRFSAERLKGVDSTLKIQPAELGDSAVYLCASSRLPGLASDEQFFGPGTRLTVL.

CDR3 residues: CASSLRAVAGEQYF. DNA of the CDR3: TGTGCCAGCAGTCTACGGGCCGTAGCGGGCGAGCAGTACTTC. This chain connects TRBV27 to TRBJ2-7; 7 bases map to TRBD2. This CDR3 contains 14 residues. The trim removed 5 bases at V and 6 bases at J, leaving 10 bases unmatched. In germline, CDR1 is MNHEY, CDR2 SMNVEV (reference sequence).

This chain links TRBV30 with TRBJ1-2; 7 bases fit TRBD1. Germline loops: CDR1 GTSNPN, CDR2 SVGIG (reference sequence). Germline trimming cut 0 bases from V and 5 bases from J; bases unmatched to any gene: 6. This CDR3 region has 14 residues. Here the CDR3 DNA reads TGTGCCTGGAGTGTTTACGAGACAGGGTATGGCTACACCTTC. Protein: CAWSVYETGYGYTF.

The rearrangement uses TRBV27 and TRBJ2-7, with D perhaps matching TRBD1 (7 bases). V was trimmed by 6 bases and J by 3 bases, leaving 18 bases between them. From germline, CDR1 is MNHEY and CDR2 SMNVEV (reference sequence). The CDR3 covers 15 residues. The CDR3 protein is CASRSRGTAFYEQYF. CDR3 nucleotides: TGTGCCAGCAGGTCGCGCGGGACAGCTTTCTACGAGCAGTACTTC.

The V call is TRBV4-1, the J call TRBJ1-2; TRBD1 matches at 7 bases. The CDR3 consists of 15 residues. Trimming took 1 base from V and 4 from J; bases not matched to a gene: 6. Germline V CDR1 and CDR2: MGHRA, YSYEKL. The CDR3 nucleotides are TGCGCCAGCAGCCAAGGCGGGACAGCGTCCTATGGCTACACCTTC. This encodes CASSQGGTASYGYTF.